Shown below are 3 T cell receptor beta chains from a single sample sequenced in a study of shared clonotypes between healthy human individuals (TCRdb year 2020). Library generation was performed with the immunoSEQ multiplex PCR assay. TCRdb took over this immuneACCESS table, retaining in-frame rearrangements with V and J assigned. Such tables are incomplete; in checked studies, under half of the missing clones stem from an unresolved V gene, and the remainder is unexplained. The sample yields about 530,000 clones; 90% to 96% were counted once. About 0.057% of the sample goes to the ten largest clones. The specimen sequenced was naive CD4+ T cells sorted from blood. The sample's cell subset or site, from its label and the paper: CD45RA+ positively selected. These receptors came from a woman aged 25 to 39 in good health.

The chain employs TRBV7-3 and TRBJ2-1; 7 bases align to TRBD2. The CDR3 has 16 amino acids. After removal of 0 bases from V and 5 bases from J, the junction contained 7 bases not matched to a gene. Germline values: CDR1 SGHTA, CDR2 FQGTGA. The DNA for the CDR3 is TGTGCCAGCAGCTTAACTCGGGACTATCCTAACAATGAGCAGTTCTTC. This gives the protein CASSLTRDYPNNEQFF. The full variable domain, its missing parts supplied by reference TRBV7-3 and TRBJ2-1, is GAGVSQTPSNKVTEKGKYVELRCDPISGHTALYWYRQSLGQGPEFLIYFQGTGAADDSGLPNDRFFAVRPEGSVSTLKIQRTERGDSAVYLCASSLTRDYPNNEQFFGPGTRLTVL.

This clone showed up just once. The chain uses TRBV2 and TRBJ2-1; D not resolved. The germline V gene has CDR1 SNHLY and CDR2 FYNNEI. V was trimmed by 3 bases and J by 3 bases, leaving 12 bases between them. This CDR3 has 15 amino acids. CDR3 in amino acids: CASSDVISYYNEQFF. Written as DNA, the CDR3 is TGTGCCAGCAGTGACGTGATTTCTTACTACAATGAGCAGTTCTTC.

The chain employs TRBV19 and TRBJ2-7; D is unclear. Trimming cost V 3 bases and J 2 bases, with 11 bases left between them. The CDR3 totals 14 residues. The germline V gene encodes CDR1 LNHDA and CDR2 SQIVND (reference sequence). CDR3 coding DNA: TGTGCCAGTAGTATTCAAGTACCCCCCTACGAGCAGTACTTC. It encodes CASSIQVPPYEQYF.